The rows below give T cell receptor beta chains drawn from one sample of a study of technical replicates of blood from several donors. The repertoire was sequenced with immunoSEQ multiplex PCR; TCRdb's copy has only in-frame clones and lacks some. Here the sample spans about 69,000 clones, 88% being singletons. Sequencing was performed on PBMCs. The receptors come from a human donor in good health. Some clones in this sample may be carry-over from other donors' samples. Both conserved end residues are trimmed from each CDR3. Fields, in order: V gene, J gene, CDR3 protein.

TRBV6-6	TRBJ2-7	ASRDQTGGEYEQY
TRBV5-6	TRBJ1-1	ASSLFDRENTEAF
TRBV30	TRBJ2-2	AWRAGGNTGELF
TRBV5-4	TRBJ1-2	ASSLSGGGSYGYT
TRBV7-8	TRBJ1-1	ASSSGQVNTEAF
TRBV10-3	TRBJ2-1	AISLTDSQLRDEQF
TRBV19	TRBJ1-5	ASSKTANSNQPQH
TRBV5-1	TRBJ2-7	ASCYSGGFDEQY
TRBV7-8	TRBJ2-3	ASSLITDTQY
TRBV4-2	TRBJ2-1	ASSQSWGGGAYNEQF
TRBV19	TRBJ1-1	ASSIGSEGTEAF
TRBV7-3	TRBJ1-4	ASSLDGGPNEKLF
TRBV9	TRBJ2-7	ASSVGSRGEQY
TRBV1	TRBJ2-4	TSTRTSGVEAKNIQY
TRBV15	TRBJ1-1	ATSRRQGATETEAF
TRBV5-1	TRBJ1-1	ASSDGTGWLNTEAF
TRBV5-4	TRBJ2-3	ASSLDGLASTDTQY
TRBV19	TRBJ2-1	ASSIVPESYNEQF
TRBV9	TRBJ2-3	ASSDPGLAGLETQY
TRBV5-8	TRBJ1-3	ASSPGSGNTIY
TRBV6-5	TRBJ2-1	ASRILADNEQF
TRBV2	TRBJ2-1	ASSARLALNEQF
TRBV6-1	TRBJ1-2	ASRGDSTNYGYT
TRBV6-1	TRBJ2-7	ASGQVYEQY
TRBV2	TRBJ2-2	ASRSSGGFTGELF
TRBV29-1	TRBJ1-1	SVEVLGQVMVVTEAF
TRBV18	TRBJ2-4	ASSPPRVLAKNIQY
TRBV11-2	TRBJ1-1	ASSSVRGLGTEAF
TRBV30	TRBJ1-2	AWTTGGKSYGYT
TRBV21-1	TRBJ2-5	ASSFTLAGGEETQY
TRBV7-3	TRBJ2-3	ASSSGGFPDTQY
TRBV30	TRBJ1-1	AWRKYGDTEAF
TRBV7-8	TRBJ2-7	ASSSRTSYEQY
TRBV5-1	TRBJ1-4	ASSLVAGANEKLF
TRBV6-5	TRBJ1-1	ASSYTETMNTEAF
TRBV9	TRBJ2-6	ASSVGSSGANVLT
TRBV4-3	TRBJ2-1	ASSQDSSFYNEQF
TRBV23-1	TRBJ2-1	ASSPGQGKRFWNEQF
TRBV6-1	TRBJ1-5	ASSEAGLGLGEPQH
TRBV2	TRBJ2-1	ASSEGWTTLNNEQF